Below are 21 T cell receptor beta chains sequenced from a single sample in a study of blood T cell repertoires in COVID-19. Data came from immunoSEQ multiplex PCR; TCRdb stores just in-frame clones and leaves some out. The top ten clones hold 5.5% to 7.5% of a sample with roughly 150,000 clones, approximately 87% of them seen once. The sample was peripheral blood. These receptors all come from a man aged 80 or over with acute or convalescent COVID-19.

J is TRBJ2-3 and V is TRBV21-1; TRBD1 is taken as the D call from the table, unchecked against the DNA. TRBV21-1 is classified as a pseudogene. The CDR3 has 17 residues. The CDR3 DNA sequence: TGTGCCAGCAGTTCCCCCCCCCGGGACAGGGGGCTTTATACGCAGTATTTT. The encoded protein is CASSSPPRDRGLYTQYF.

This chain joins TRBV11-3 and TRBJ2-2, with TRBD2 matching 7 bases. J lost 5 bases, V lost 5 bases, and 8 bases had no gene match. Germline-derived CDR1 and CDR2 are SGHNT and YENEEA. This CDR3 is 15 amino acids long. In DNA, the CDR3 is TGTGCCAGCAGCAGAGGCGGGAGTGGTACCGGGGAGCTGTTTTTT. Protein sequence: CASSRGGSGTGELFF.

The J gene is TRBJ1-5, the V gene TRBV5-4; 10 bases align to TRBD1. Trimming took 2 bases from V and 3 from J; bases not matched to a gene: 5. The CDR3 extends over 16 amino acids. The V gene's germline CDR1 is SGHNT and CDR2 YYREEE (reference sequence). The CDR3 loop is CASSLGGQGDNQPQHF. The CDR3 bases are TGTGCCAGCAGCTTAGGAGGACAGGGGGACAATCAGCCCCAGCATTTT.

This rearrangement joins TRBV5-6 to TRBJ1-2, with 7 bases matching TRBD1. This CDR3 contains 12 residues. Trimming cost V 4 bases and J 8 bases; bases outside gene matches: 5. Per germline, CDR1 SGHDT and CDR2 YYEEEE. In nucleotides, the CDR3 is TGTGCCAGCAGCACGGGACAGCCGGGCTACACCTTC. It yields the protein CASSTGQPGYTF.

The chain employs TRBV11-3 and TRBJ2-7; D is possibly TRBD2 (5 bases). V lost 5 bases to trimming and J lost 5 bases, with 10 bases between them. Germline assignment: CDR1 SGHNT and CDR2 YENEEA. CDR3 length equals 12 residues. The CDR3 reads CASSLHGDEQYF. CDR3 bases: TGTGCCAGCAGCCTCCACGGGGACGAGCAGTACTTC.

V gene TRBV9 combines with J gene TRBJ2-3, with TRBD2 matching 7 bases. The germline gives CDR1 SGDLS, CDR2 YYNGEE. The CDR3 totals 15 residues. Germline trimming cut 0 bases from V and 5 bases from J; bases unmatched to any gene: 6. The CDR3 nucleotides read TGTGCCAGCAGCGTAGCCCCTGTAGCGGGAGATACGCAGTATTTT. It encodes CASSVAPVAGDTQYF.

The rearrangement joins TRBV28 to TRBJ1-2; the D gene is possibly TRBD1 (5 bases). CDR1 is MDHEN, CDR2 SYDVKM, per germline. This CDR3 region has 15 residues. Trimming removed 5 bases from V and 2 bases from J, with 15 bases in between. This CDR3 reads CASSLVRGGNYGYTF. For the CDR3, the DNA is TGTGCCAGCAGTCTCGTAAGGGGTGGGAACTATGGCTACACCTTC.

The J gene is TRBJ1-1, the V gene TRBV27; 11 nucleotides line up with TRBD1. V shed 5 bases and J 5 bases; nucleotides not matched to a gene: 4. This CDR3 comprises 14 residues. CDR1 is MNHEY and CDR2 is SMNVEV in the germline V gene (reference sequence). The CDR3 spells CASSLGTGGTEAFF. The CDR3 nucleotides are TGTGCCAGCAGTCTCGGGACAGGGGGAACTGAAGCTTTCTTT.

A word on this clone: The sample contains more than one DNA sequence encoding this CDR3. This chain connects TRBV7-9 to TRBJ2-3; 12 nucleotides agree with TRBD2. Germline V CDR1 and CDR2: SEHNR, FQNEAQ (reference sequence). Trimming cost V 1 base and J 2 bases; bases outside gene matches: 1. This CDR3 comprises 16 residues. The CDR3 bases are TGTGCCAGCAGCTTAGGACTAGCGGGAGCCACAGATACGCAGTATTTT. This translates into CASSLGLAGATDTQYF.

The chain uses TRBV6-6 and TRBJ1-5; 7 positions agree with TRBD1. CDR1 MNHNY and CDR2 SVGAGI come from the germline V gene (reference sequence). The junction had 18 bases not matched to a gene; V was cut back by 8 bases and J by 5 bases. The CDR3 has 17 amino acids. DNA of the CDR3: TGTGCCAGCTGTCGGTTGGAGGGGGCGAGAGGGGATCAGCCCCAGCATTTT. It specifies CASCRLEGARGDQPQHF.

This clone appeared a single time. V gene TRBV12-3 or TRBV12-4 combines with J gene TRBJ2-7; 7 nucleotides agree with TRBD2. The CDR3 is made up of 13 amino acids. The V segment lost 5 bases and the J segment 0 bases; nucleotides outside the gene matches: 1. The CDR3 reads CASSGDYSYEQYF. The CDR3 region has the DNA TGTGCCAGCAGTGGGGACTACTCCTACGAGCAGTACTTC.

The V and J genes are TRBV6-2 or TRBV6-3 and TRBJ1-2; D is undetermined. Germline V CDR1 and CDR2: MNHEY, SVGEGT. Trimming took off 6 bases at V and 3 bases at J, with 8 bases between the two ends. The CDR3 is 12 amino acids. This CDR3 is CASSGLDYGYTF. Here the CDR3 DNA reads TGTGCCAGCAGCGGACTGGACTATGGCTACACCTTC.

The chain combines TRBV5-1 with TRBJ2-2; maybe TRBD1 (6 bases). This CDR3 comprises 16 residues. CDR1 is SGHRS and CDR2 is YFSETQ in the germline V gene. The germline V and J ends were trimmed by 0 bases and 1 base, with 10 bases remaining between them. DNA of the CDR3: TGCGCCAGCAGCTTGGAGCAGGGGAGGAACACCGGGGAGCTGTTTTTT. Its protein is CASSLEQGRNTGELFF.

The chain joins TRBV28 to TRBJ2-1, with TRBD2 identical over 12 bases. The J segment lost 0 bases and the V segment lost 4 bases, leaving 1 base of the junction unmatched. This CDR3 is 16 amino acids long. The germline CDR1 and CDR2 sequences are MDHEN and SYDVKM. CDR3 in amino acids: CASSSSGGASYNEQFF. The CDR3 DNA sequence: TGTGCCAGCAGTTCTAGCGGGGGGGCCTCCTACAATGAGCAGTTCTTC.

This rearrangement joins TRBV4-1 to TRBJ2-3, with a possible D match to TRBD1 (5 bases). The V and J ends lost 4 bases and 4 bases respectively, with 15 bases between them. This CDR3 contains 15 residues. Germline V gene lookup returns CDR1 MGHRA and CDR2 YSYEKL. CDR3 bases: TGCGCCAGCAGCCCTCAGACCCTAGGGGCAGATACGCAGTATTTT. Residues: CASSPQTLGADTQYF.

In DNA form, the CDR3 reads TGCGCCAGCAGCTTACAGGACAGGGTAGGTGCCTACAATGAGCAGTTCTTC. Translated, it gives CASSLQDRVGAYNEQFF. The V call is TRBV5-1, the J call TRBJ2-1; TRBD1 aligns across 8 bases. Looked up from germline, CDR1 is SGHRS and CDR2 is YFSETQ. There are 17 residues in the CDR3. Trimming took 2 bases from V and 2 from J; bases not matched to a gene: 9. Filled out from reference TRBV5-1 and TRBJ2-1, the complete variable domain reads KAGVTQTPRYLIKTRGQQVTLSCSPISGHRSVSWYQQTPGQGLQFLFEYFSETQRNKGNFPGRFSGRQFSNSRSEMNVSTLELGDSALYLCASSLQDRVGAYNEQFFGPGTRLTVL.

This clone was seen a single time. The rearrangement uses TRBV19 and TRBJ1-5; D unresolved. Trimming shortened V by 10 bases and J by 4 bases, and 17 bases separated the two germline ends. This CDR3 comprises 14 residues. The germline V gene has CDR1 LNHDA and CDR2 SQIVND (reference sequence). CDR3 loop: CATLGGPGNQPQHF. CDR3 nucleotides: TGTGCCACCCTGGGAGGGCCCGGGAATCAGCCCCAGCATTTT.

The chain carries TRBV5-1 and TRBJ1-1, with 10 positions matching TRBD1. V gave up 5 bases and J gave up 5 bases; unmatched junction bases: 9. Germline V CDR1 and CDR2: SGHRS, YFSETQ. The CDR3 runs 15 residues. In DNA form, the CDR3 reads TGCGCCAGCAGTCCCGGGACAGGGGAGAGAACTGAAGCTTTCTTT. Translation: CASSPGTGERTEAFF.

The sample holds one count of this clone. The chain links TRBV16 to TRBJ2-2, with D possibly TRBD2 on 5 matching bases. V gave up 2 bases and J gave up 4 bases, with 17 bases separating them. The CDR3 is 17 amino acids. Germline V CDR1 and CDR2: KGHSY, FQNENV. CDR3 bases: TGTGCCAGCAGCCAAGAGGCGGATAGGGCGGGCACCGGGGAGCTGTTTTTT. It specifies CASSQEADRAGTGELFF.

CDR3 in amino acids: CASSSRQSSYEQYF. CDR3 DNA: TGTGCCAGCAGTTCAAGACAGAGCTCCTACGAGCAGTACTTC. The V and J genes are TRBV27 and TRBJ2-7; possibly TRBD1 for D (5 bases). With 4 bases removed from V and 0 bases from J, the gap between germline ends came to 10 bases. CDR1 and CDR2 (germline): MNHEY, SMNVEV (reference sequence). CDR3 length: 14 amino acids.

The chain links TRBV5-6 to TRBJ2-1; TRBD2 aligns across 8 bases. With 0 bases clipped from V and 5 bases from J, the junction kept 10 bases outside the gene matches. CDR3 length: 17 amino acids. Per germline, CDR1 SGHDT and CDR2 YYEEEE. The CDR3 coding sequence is TGTGCCAGCAGCTTGGCGGGTGGCGGGAGGATAGACAATGAGCAGTTCTTC. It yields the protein CASSLAGGGRIDNEQFF.